These T cell receptor beta chains were read from a single sample in a study of cytomegalovirus exposure and HLA in healthy donors. Sequenced by immunoSEQ multiplex PCR; TCRdb stores in-frame clones only, minus some. The table lists over 150,000 clones, 80% to 90% of them singletons, with less than 2.5% in the top ten. Input material: PBMCs. These TCRs come from a male donor in good health and CMV-seronegative. The CDR3 runs from the conserved cysteine through the conserved F or W. A D gene is named only where the DNA matches it firmly. The size field is filled for only some rows; it gives once, few, many or a size class.

d_call	v_call	j_call	clone_size	cdr3_nt	cdr3_aa
-	TRBV29-1	TRBJ1-2	-	TGCAGCGTCCGAACCGACAATCGAGGCCGGGGTGACTATGGCTACACCTTC	CSVRTDNRGRGDYGYTF
TRBD2	TRBV6-1	TRBJ2-6	-	TGTGCCAGCAGTGAAGGGCGGGGGGGGGTCTCTGGGGCCAACGTCCTGACTTTC	CASSEGRGGVSGANVLTF
TRBD1	TRBV5-4	TRBJ1-2	-	TGTGCCAGCAGCAGACAGACAGGGGAGGGCTATGGCTACACCTTC	CASSRQTGEGYGYTF
-	TRBV6-6	TRBJ2-5	-	TGTGCCAGCAGTTACTCGCGGGACTGGCAAGAGACCCAGTACTTC	CASSYSRDWQETQYF
-	TRBV7-9	TRBJ2-5	-	TGTGCCAGCAGCGCCTTTGTCGGGGGCCAAGAGACCCAGTACTTC	CASSAFVGGQETQYF
-	TRBV28	TRBJ2-7	-	TGTGCCAGCAGTTTATGGTCAGGGGATTGGTACGAGCAGTACTTC	CASSLWSGDWYEQYF
-	TRBV28	TRBJ1-2	-	TGTGCCAGCAGCCCCTTGGTTACGGGGGGCTACACCTTC	CASSPLVTGGYTF
-	TRBV6-1	TRBJ2-3	-	TGTGCCACGCTCTCTCAGTCGTACAGCACAGATACGCAGTATTTT	CATLSQSYSTDTQYF
TRBD2	TRBV7-2	TRBJ2-3	-	TGTGCCAGCAGCTTCAATAGCGGGGGGACCACAGATACGCAGTATTTT	CASSFNSGGTTDTQYF
-	TRBV6-5	TRBJ1-1	few	TGTGCCAGCAGCCGATCCGGTAGGAACACTGAAGCTTTCTTT	CASSRSGRNTEAFF
-	TRBV14	TRBJ1-5	-	TGTGCCAGCAGCCAACAGGGTAATCAGCCCCAGCATTTT	CASSQQGNQPQHF
TRBD1	TRBV6-1	TRBJ1-4	-	TGTGCCAGCAGTGAAATCAGGGCGACAGGGAGAGAAAAACTGTTTTTT	CASSEIRATGREKLFF
TRBD2	TRBV5-4	TRBJ2-5	-	TGTGCCAGCAGCCAGGGACTAGCGGAAGAGACCCAGTACTTC	CASSQGLAEETQYF
TRBD1	TRBV27	TRBJ2-5	once	TGTGCCAGCAGTTCAACCGGGACAGGGGATAAGACCCAGTACTTC	CASSSTGTGDKTQYF
TRBD2	TRBV15	TRBJ2-1	-	TGTGCCACAGCCCGGGCGGGAGCTTTTGCGTCGCGACTCAATGAGCAGTTCTTC	CATARAGAFASRLNEQFF
TRBD1	TRBV5-4	TRBJ2-3	-	TGTGCCAGCAGTCCCGGGACAGGGGGCACAGATACGCAGTATTTT	CASSPGTGGTDTQYF
-	TRBV2	TRBJ2-7	-	TGTGCCAGCAGGGTCCGGGACACCACCTACGAGCAGTACTTC	CASRVRDTTYEQYF
TRBD2	TRBV19	TRBJ2-1	-	TGTGCCAGTAGTCGTGGACTAGCGGCAACCGCTGAGCAGTTCTTC	CASSRGLAATAEQFF
TRBD2	TRBV7-2	TRBJ2-5	-	TGTGCCAGCAGCTTGAGGGCGGGGGGGCAAGAGACCCAGTACTTC	CASSLRAGGQETQYF
TRBD1	TRBV5-1	TRBJ2-5	once	TGCGCCAGCACGAAGGGACAGGCCTTCCAAGAGACCCAGTACTTC	CASTKGQAFQETQYF
-	TRBV20-1	TRBJ2-3	-	TGCAGTGCTAGAGATCACGGGGAGGAATATTTT	CSARDHGEEYF